Each of the 25 T cell receptor beta chains below was sequenced from the same sample in a study of T cells after yellow fever vaccination. MiXCR, applied by TCRdb to the 5' RACE reads, yields one record per CDR3 protein. The repertoire consists of some 550,000 distinct CDR3 sequences, with about a fifth occurring once and the leading ten covering about 13%. This specimen consisted of PBMCs, obtained 15 days after the yellow fever booster vaccination. All receptors come from a man aged 25 to 45 who received the YFV17D yellow fever vaccine.

At least ten counts were recorded for this clonotype. The rearrangement uses TRBV10-2 and TRBJ1-1; D unclear. This CDR3 has 12 amino acids. V lost 4 bases and J lost 5, with 8 bases in between. Per germline, CDR1 WSHSY and CDR2 SAAADI. The CDR3 loop reads CASSAGVTEAFF. The CDR3 region has the DNA TGCGCCAGCAGTGCTGGGGTTACTGAAGCTTTCTTT.

The chain joins TRBV20-1 to TRBJ2-7, with 9 bases identical to TRBD1. Germline CDR1 and CDR2: DFQATT and SNEGSKA (reference sequence). The CDR3 is 14 residues long. V trimming: 5 bases; J trimming: 5 bases; junction bases outside the gene matches: 10. CDR3 sequence (DNA): TGCAGTGCTTCAACCGACGGGACAGGGAACGAGCAGTACTTC. Residues: CSASTDGTGNEQYF.

Only a few counts were recorded for this clonotype. The V call is TRBV12-3 or TRBV12-4, the J call TRBJ2-7, with D perhaps matching TRBD2 (5 bases). The CDR3 length is 12 residues. Trimming took 7 bases from V and 6 from J, leaving 13 bases between them. The CDR3: CASTRPGSEQYF. The CDR3 DNA reads TGTGCCAGCACCCGTCCGGGGTCCGAGCAGTACTTC.

CDR3 nucleotide sequence: TGTGCCAGCGGAATAGGGGGCTACACCTTC. It translates to CASGIGGYTF. This rearrangement joins TRBV12-3 or TRBV12-4 to TRBJ1-2; D is unclear. This CDR3 is 10 amino acids long. V was clipped by 8 bases and J by 8 bases, with 9 bases between them.

This clonotype was counted only a few times. The chain recombines TRBV20-1 with TRBJ2-3; D remains ambiguous. The V end was cut by 5 bases, the J end by 1 base, with 13 bases between. Germline assignment: CDR1 DFQATT and CDR2 SNEGSKA (reference sequence). This CDR3 is 14 amino acids long. The CDR3 loop reads CSAAHGRGTDTQYF. The CDR3 DNA sequence: TGCAGTGCTGCCCACGGACGAGGCACAGATACGCAGTATTTT.

The V and J genes are TRBV7-9 and TRBJ2-6, with D possibly matching TRBD1 (5 bases). From germline, CDR1 is SEHNR and CDR2 FQNEAQ (reference sequence). V lost 5 bases, J lost 4 bases, and 18 bases lay in between. The CDR3 sequence is 17 residues long. CDR3 loop: CASSHKGIGFGANVLTF. In nucleotides, the CDR3 is TGTGCCAGCAGCCACAAGGGGATAGGGTTCGGGGCCAACGTCCTGACTTTC.

This clonotype was observed a few times. The V call is TRBV6-5, the J call TRBJ2-5; 7 positions agree with TRBD2. The CDR3 has 16 amino acids. V was pared by 2 bases and J by 1 base, with 7 bases of the junction left unmatched. Germline lookup yields CDR1 MNHEY and CDR2 SVGAGI. CDR3 protein: CASSYTYPGGQETQYF. For the CDR3, the DNA is TGTGCCAGCAGTTACACCTACCCGGGAGGCCAAGAGACCCAGTACTTC.

This clonotype occurred a few times. This chain connects TRBV5-1 to TRBJ2-3; no reliable D call. V was cut by 4 bases and J by 2 bases, with 17 bases left in between. Per the germline V gene, CDR1 is SGHRS and CDR2 is YFSETQ. The CDR3 covers 16 residues. CDR3 bases: TGCGCCAGCAGCGCGGTAGGGATTACACCCACAGATACGCAGTATTTT. Translation gives CASSAVGITPTDTQYF.

The chain couples TRBV20-1 to TRBJ2-1, with 7 bases aligning to TRBD1. Germline-derived CDR1 and CDR2 are DFQATT and SNEGSKA (reference sequence). The CDR3 has 16 amino acids. With V trimmed by 4 bases and J by 4 bases, 13 bases remained unmatched. The CDR3 sequence is CSAIPWDRKGYNEQFF. The CDR3 DNA reads TGCAGTGCTATACCCTGGGACAGAAAAGGTTACAATGAGCAGTTCTTC.

This clonotype occurred a few times. The chain uses TRBV7-9 and TRBJ1-2, with TRBD1 matching over 10 bases. J lost 5 bases, V lost 1 base, and 4 bases had no gene match. The length of the CDR3 is 15 residues. Germline CDR1 and CDR2: SEHNR and FQNEAQ (reference sequence). The CDR3 region is CASSLGDRGLYGYTF. CDR3 sequence (DNA): TGTGCCAGCAGCTTAGGAGACAGGGGGCTTTATGGCTACACCTTC. The entire variable domain, with the rest obtained from reference TRBV7-9 and TRBJ1-2, is as follows: DTGVSQNPRHKITKRGQNVTFRCDPISEHNRLYWYRQTLGQGPEFLTYFQNEAQLEKSRLLSDRFSAERPKGSFSTLEIQRTEQGDSAMYLCASSLGDRGLYGYTFGSGTRLTVV.

The chain links TRBV20-1 to TRBJ2-1, with 12 bases identical to TRBD2. Germline CDR1 is DFQATT and CDR2 is SNEGSKA (reference sequence). The V segment lost 0 bases and the J segment 7 bases; nucleotides outside the gene matches: 4. The CDR3 contains 15 residues. CDR3 protein: CSARDWLAGGNEQFF. The CDR3, as DNA: TGCAGTGCTAGAGATTGGCTAGCGGGAGGGAATGAGCAGTTCTTC.

The chain carries TRBV4-3 and TRBJ2-1; possibly TRBD2 for D (5 bases). This CDR3 has 16 amino acids. V lost 3 bases and J lost 4, with 16 bases in between. The germline CDR1 and CDR2 sequences are LGHNA and YSLEER. The CDR3 DNA follows: TGCGCCAGCAGCCAGAATCTAGCAGCTCCTTACAATGAGCAGTTCTTC. It specifies CASSQNLAAPYNEQFF.

This clonotype appeared a few times. This rearrangement joins TRBV13 to TRBJ2-7; D possibly uses TRBD1 or TRBD2 (5 bases each). Germline CDR1 and CDR2: PRHDT and FYEKMQ (reference sequence). V lost 6 bases, J lost 2 bases, and 14 bases lay in between. The CDR3 loop spans 14 amino acids. CDR3 protein: CASRSSGTTYEQYF. Written as DNA, the CDR3 is TGTGCCAGCAGATCATCCGGGACCACCTACGAGCAGTACTTC.

The chain couples TRBV4-3 to TRBJ2-3, with a weak D call TRBD1 (5 bases). CDR1 is LGHNA, CDR2 YSLEER, per germline. Trimming stripped 2 bases from V and 4 bases from J, with 16 bases between. There are 16 residues in the CDR3. CDR3 loop: CASSQLGHTIADTQYF. CDR3 in DNA: TGCGCCAGCAGCCAACTCGGACACACAATAGCAGATACGCAGTATTTT.

The gene calls are TRBV20-1 and TRBJ2-3; D may be TRBD2 (5 bases). CDR1 and CDR2 (germline): DFQATT, SNEGSKA (reference sequence). The CDR3 length is 13 residues. V lost 7 bases and J 0 bases, leaving 11 bases between the germline ends. The CDR3 region is CSVRRGSTDTQYF. The CDR3 nucleotides read TGCAGTGTCAGGCGCGGGAGCACAGATACGCAGTATTTT.

The chain carries TRBV7-8 and TRBJ2-7; possibly TRBD1 for D (5 bases). Trimming stripped 1 base from V and 6 bases from J, with 16 bases between. The CDR3 contains 15 residues. Germline CDR1 SGHVS, CDR2 FQNEAQ. Here the CDR3 DNA reads TGTGCCAGCAGCTTAGTAGACAGCTCCGTTCGCGAGCAGTACTTC. It specifies CASSLVDSSVREQYF.

This chain joins TRBV28 and TRBJ2-5; possibly TRBD1 for D (5 bases). Deletions cut 2 bases from V and 2 bases from J, with 9 bases between. Germline CDR1 reads MDHEN; CDR2 reads SYDVKM. The CDR3 length is 14 residues. CDR3 sequence: CASSLGALQETQYF. CDR3 DNA sequence: TGTGCCAGCAGTTTAGGGGCACTGCAAGAGACCCAGTACTTC.

This chain connects TRBV5-1 to TRBJ2-2, with unresolved D. This CDR3 has 16 amino acids. With 0 bases removed from V and 0 bases from J, the gap between germline ends came to 9 bases. Germline V lookup: CDR1 SGHRS, CDR2 YFSETQ. CDR3 residues: CASSLEPFANTGELFF. The DNA of the CDR3 is TGCGCCAGCAGCTTGGAACCCTTCGCGAACACCGGGGAGCTGTTTTTT.

The sample holds a few counts of this clonotype. The V call is TRBV12-3 or TRBV12-4, the J call TRBJ2-7; TRBD1 matches at 8 bases. Germline trimming cut 4 bases from V and 5 bases from J; bases unmatched to any gene: 13. This CDR3 spans 16 amino acids. CDR3 nucleotides: TGTGCCAGCAGTTCAACCCTACGGACAGGGAATAACGAGCAGTACTTC. Protein: CASSSTLRTGNNEQYF.

V is TRBV29-1 and J is TRBJ2-7, with D tentatively TRBD2 (7 bases). Trimming cost V 5 bases and J 9 bases, with 20 bases left between them. The CDR3 covers 13 residues. Germline assignment: CDR1 SQVTM and CDR2 ANQGSEA. DNA of the CDR3: TGCAGCGTTTGGGACGCGGGGGACATCGGGCAGTACTTC. This sequence encodes CSVWDAGDIGQYF.

V usage is TRBV27 and J usage is TRBJ2-3; D tentatively reads TRBD1 or TRBD2 (6 bases each). Germline CDR1 is MNHEY and CDR2 is SMNVEV (reference sequence). The length of the CDR3 is 12 residues. V lost 5 bases and J 12 bases, leaving 15 bases between the germline ends. CDR3 coding DNA: TGTGCCAGCAGTACCCCCGGGGGCCTCCAGTATTTT. This gives the protein CASSTPGGLQYF.

The chain is built from TRBV5-8 and TRBJ2-4; 10 nucleotides match TRBD2. With V trimmed by 2 bases and J by 6 bases, 2 bases remained unmatched. From germline, CDR1 is SGHTS and CDR2 YDEGEE. This CDR3 comprises 14 residues. The CDR3: CASSFLAGANIQYF. The CDR3 bases are TGTGCCAGCAGCTTCCTAGCGGGGGCAAACATTCAGTACTTC.

V gene TRBV20-1 combines with J gene TRBJ2-7; D is uncertain. V lost 8 bases and J lost 3, with 14 bases in between. The germline gives CDR1 DFQATT, CDR2 SNEGSKA (reference sequence). This CDR3 is 12 amino acids long. CDR3 DNA sequence: TGCAGTCTCAGAAGGCTTGGCTACGAGCAGTACTTC. Translation gives CSLRRLGYEQYF.

This clonotype was found many times. A junction boundary mismatches the germline segment, possibly from a read error. V usage is TRBV5-1 and J usage is TRBJ2-7, with D perhaps assigned TRBD1 or TRBD2 (5 bases each). The V gene's germline CDR1 is SGHRS and CDR2 YFSETQ. The CDR3 spans 14 residues. For the CDR3, the DNA is TGTGCCAGCAGCTTACGCCAGGGACCCTACGAGCAGTACTTC. Translation: CASSLRQGPYEQYF. The entire variable domain, with the rest obtained from reference TRBV5-1 and TRBJ2-7, is as follows: KAGVTQTPRYLIKTRGQQVTLSCSPISGHRSVSWYQQTPGQGLQFLFEYFSETQRNKGNFPGRFSGRQFSNSRSEMNVSTLELGDSALYLCASSLRQGPYEQYFGPGTRLTVT.

In regard to this clonotype: At one end, the junction sequence differs from germline, possibly due to a read error. The chain carries TRBV28 and TRBJ2-7; the D is unclear. In germline, CDR1 is MDHEN, CDR2 SYDVKM. This CDR3 has 16 amino acids. CDR3 amino acids: CASRRDLRVSSSEQYF. In DNA form, the CDR3 reads TGTGCCAGCAGGCGCGACTTACGGGTGTCATCCTCCGAGCAGTACTTC.